Listed below are T cell receptor beta chains from one sample, sequenced in a study of immune characterization of retroperitoneal liposarcoma. From the PCR reads, TCRdb called clonotypes with MiXCR, one entry per CDR3 protein. The data show roughly 7,000 distinct CDR3 sequences, more than 25% seen once. The sequenced sample was blood. These receptors originate from a male donor with retroperitoneal liposarcoma. CDR3s include the opening cysteine and the closing phenylalanine or tryptophan. D genes are given only for firm matches. Size is stated for part of the rows, as once, few or many counts, or as a class when the clone is expanded.

. | TRBJ2-3 | TRBV4-2 | . | TGTGCCAGCAGCCTTACCGCGGGGGCGGCGAACACAGATACGCAGTATTTT | CASSLTAGAANTDTQYF
TRBD2 | TRBJ2-7 | TRBV6-1 | . | TGTGCCAGCAGGGGACCTAGCGGGAGGGCTTACGAGCAGTACTTC | CASRGPSGRAYEQYF
TRBD1 | TRBJ2-1 | TRBV6-5 | . | TGTGCCAGCAGTTACGGCGGACAGGCCTTCAGTGAGCAGTTCTTC | CASSYGGQAFSEQFF
TRBD1 | TRBJ2-7 | TRBV20-1 | many | TGCAGTGCTAGGCAGGGGGCGATTACCTACGAGCAGTACTTC | CSARQGAITYEQYF
. | TRBJ2-5 | TRBV7-2 | . | TGTGCCAGCAGCTTAGGCGCCCGTGAGACCCAGTACTTC | CASSLGARETQYF
. | TRBJ2-5 | TRBV15 | . | TGTGCCACCAGCAGACGTACACAATTCCAAGAGACCCAGTACTTC | CATSRRTQFQETQYF
. | TRBJ2-3 | TRBV27 | many | TGTGCCAGCAGTTTCCCCACCGTCAGCACAGATACGCAGTATTTT | CASSFPTVSTDTQYF
TRBD1 | TRBJ2-3 | TRBV6-1 | medium-sized | TGTGCCAGCAGGTCACAGGGGATGTCCGATACGCAGTATTTT | CASRSQGMSDTQYF
. | TRBJ2-7 | TRBV11-2 | . | TGTGCCAGCAGCTTAGTCCTCGAATCCTACGAGCAGTACTTC | CASSLVLESYEQYF
. | TRBJ2-2 | TRBV7-6 | . | TGTGCCAGCAGCTTACCGGAGCCCGGGGAGCTGTTTTTT | CASSLPEPGELFF
TRBD2 | TRBJ2-4 | TRBV11-3 | few | TGTGCCAGCAGCTACGGGAGGGGAGCGGATAGGGATGAGCAGTACTTC | CASSYGRGADRDEQYF
TRBD2 | TRBJ2-5 | TRBV6-1 | . | TGTGCCAGCAGGCGGGAGGACCAAGAGACCCAGTACTTC | CASRREDQETQYF
. | TRBJ2-3 | TRBV29-1 | . | TGCAGCGTTGTGGGGCTGACAGATACGCAGTATTTT | CSVVGLTDTQYF
TRBD1 | TRBJ2-1 | TRBV12-3/TRBV12-4 | many | TGTGCCAGCAGTGGACAGGGGGCTTACAATGAGCAGTTCTTC | CASSGQGAYNEQFF
TRBD2 | TRBJ2-1 | TRBV6-1 | . | TGTGCCAGCAGTGAACTAGCGGGAGAAGGGAGTGAGCAGTTCTTC | CASSELAGEGSEQFF
TRBD2 | TRBJ2-5 | TRBV12-5 | medium-sized | TGTGCTAGTGGTGCGGGACTAGCGGGGATAGAGACCCAGTACTTC | CASGAGLAGIETQYF
. | TRBJ2-7 | TRBV5-5 | . | TGTGCCAGCAGCTCCATTCGCTACGAGCAGTACTTC | CASSSIRYEQYF
. | TRBJ2-3 | TRBV12-3/TRBV12-4 | few | TGTGCCAGCAGTATTAGTCCTAGCACAGATACGCAGTATTTT | CASSISPSTDTQYF
TRBD1 | TRBJ1-2 | TRBV6-1 | many | TGTGCCAGCAGTAAGACAGGGGCATTACCCTCCTATGGCTACACCTTC | CASSKTGALPSYGYTF
. | TRBJ2-3 | TRBV5-1 | . | TGCGCCAGCAGCTTCGGACTATACACAGATACGCAGTATTTT | CASSFGLYTDTQYF
. | TRBJ2-3 | TRBV12-3/TRBV12-4 | many | TGTGCCAGCAGTTGGCGTGGCACCACAGATACGCAGTATTTT | CASSWRGTTDTQYF
. | TRBJ2-3 | TRBV12-3/TRBV12-4 | . | TGTGCCAGCAGTTTGAGGGGGGGGGGGGGAGATACGCAGTATTTT | CASSLRGGGGDTQYF
TRBD1 | TRBJ2-7 | TRBV5-4 | . | TGTGCCAGCAGCTCCCGGACAGGGCTGGGTGAGCAGTACTTC | CASSSRTGLGEQYF
. | TRBJ2-7 | TRBV4-3 | . | TGCGCCAGCAGCCAAGAAGAATCGGGAATGTACGAGCAGTACTTC | CASSQEESGMYEQYF
. | TRBJ2-7 | TRBV7-2 | . | TGTGCCAGCAGCTTAGCCCACTACGAGCAGTACTTC | CASSLAHYEQYF